The entry that follows covers one TCR beta chain sequence. The sample is drawn from a study of CD8 T cells in Susac syndrome. The authors reverse transcribed 0.5 to 1 ug RNA with random hexamers. TCRdb passed the immunoSEQ multiplex PCR reads through MiXCR, listing each CDR3 protein once. The sample lists some 100,000 distinct CDR3 sequences, 95% occurring once. This receptor was taken from a human donor with Susac syndrome. Material for sequencing was CD8+ T cells from PBMCs.

CDR3 region: CASSQENAPNSPLHF. DNA for the CDR3: TGCGCCAGCAGCCAAGAAAACGCGCCTAATTCACCCCTCCACTTT. The chain recombines TRBV4-1 with TRBJ1-6; the D is unclear. The V end was cut by 0 bases, the J end by 6 bases, with 9 bases between. CDR3 length equals 15 residues. Germline CDR1 and CDR2: MGHRA and YSYEKL.